This section outlines one T cell receptor beta chain sequence together with its context. The data were obtained in a study of blood T cell repertoires in COVID-19. For the study at large: COVID-19 samples, acute and convalescent, were from the United States, Italy and Spain. PBMCs, B-cell-depleted T cells, or T cells provided the cDNA or gDNA that made up the material.

Germline CDR1 SGHTA, CDR2 FQGTGA. The CDR3 is 16 amino acids. V was pared by 5 bases and J by 0 bases, with 14 bases between. In the original processing: From reference gene primer amplification, estimates of nucleated cell counts were derived. Produced via immunoSEQ multiplex PCR; TCRdb's table is partial and in-frame only. That table furnishes V, J and clone size, whereas the DNA furnished D and trimming. The sample has about 160,000 clones; 82% are singletons. The sequence derives from a woman aged 80 or over with active or convalescent COVID-19. The sequenced sample consisted of peripheral blood. The chain recombines TRBV7-3 with TRBJ2-1; D call uncertain. The DNA for the CDR3 is TGTGCCAGCAGCCTTCTTGGGCAGCTCTCCTACAATGAGCAGTTCTTC. It yields the protein CASSLLGQLSYNEQFF.